The TCR beta chain under discussion was sequenced for a study of T cells in localized non-small cell lung cancer. Here immunoSEQ multiplex PCR was the method, and the copy in TCRdb shows in-frame clones only, minus some. This table has about 11,000 clones, 85% to 95% appearing once. Remarks on this clone: Antigen unknown.

Study results and limitations: Out of the top 100 tumor clones, a median around 56 were seen in adjacent lung. An association was observed between higher blood T cell density and longer overall survival. Adjacent uninvolved lung had the highest clonality, suggesting focused antigen responses.

Germline V lookup: CDR1 SEHNR, CDR2 FQNEAQ (reference sequence). The CDR3 length is 15 residues. V gave up 5 bases and J gave up 8 bases, with 19 bases separating them. The specimen comprised peripheral blood, sampled before any cancer treatment. The chain links TRBV7-9 to TRBJ2-1, with D maybe TRBD2 (7 bases). This sequence originates from a male donor older than 55 with stage III lung adenocarcinoma. The CDR3 region has the DNA TGTGCCAGCAGCCCTCGTTTCGTAGGGGGGGATGAGCAGTTCTTC. It codes for CASSPRFVGGDEQFF.